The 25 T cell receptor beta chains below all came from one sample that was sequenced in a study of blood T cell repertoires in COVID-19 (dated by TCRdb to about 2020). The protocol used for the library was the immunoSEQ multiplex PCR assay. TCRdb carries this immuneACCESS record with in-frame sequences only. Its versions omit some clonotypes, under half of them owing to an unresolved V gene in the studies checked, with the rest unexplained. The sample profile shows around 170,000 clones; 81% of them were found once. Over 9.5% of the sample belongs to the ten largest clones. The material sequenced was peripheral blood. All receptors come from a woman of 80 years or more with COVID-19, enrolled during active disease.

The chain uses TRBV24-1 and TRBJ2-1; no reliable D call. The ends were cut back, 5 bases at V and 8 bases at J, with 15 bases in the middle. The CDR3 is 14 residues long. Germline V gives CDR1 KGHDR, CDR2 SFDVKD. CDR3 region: CATSGLSRGDEQFF. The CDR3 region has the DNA TGTGCCACCAGTGGCCTCTCCAGAGGCGATGAGCAGTTCTTC.

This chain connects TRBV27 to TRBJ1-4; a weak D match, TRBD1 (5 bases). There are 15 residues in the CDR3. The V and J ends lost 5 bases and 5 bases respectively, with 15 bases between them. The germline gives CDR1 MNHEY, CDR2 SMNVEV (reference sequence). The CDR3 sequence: CASSRGTLGNEKLFF. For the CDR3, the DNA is TGTGCCAGCAGTCGCGGGACTCTGGGGAATGAAAAACTGTTTTTT. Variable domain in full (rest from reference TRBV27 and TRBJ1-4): EAQVTQNPRYLITVTGKKLTVTCSQNMNHEYMSWYRQDPGLGLRQIYYSMNVEVTDKGDVPEGYKVSRKEKRNFPLILESPSPNQTSLYFCASSRGTLGNEKLFFGSGTQLSVL.

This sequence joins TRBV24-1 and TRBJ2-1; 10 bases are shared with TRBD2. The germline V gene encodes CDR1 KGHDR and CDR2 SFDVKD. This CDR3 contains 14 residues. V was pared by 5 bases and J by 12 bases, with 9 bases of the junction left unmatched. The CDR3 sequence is CATSGLAGLRGQFF. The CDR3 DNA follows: TGTGCCACCAGTGGACTAGCGGGCCTACGAGGGCAGTTCTTC.

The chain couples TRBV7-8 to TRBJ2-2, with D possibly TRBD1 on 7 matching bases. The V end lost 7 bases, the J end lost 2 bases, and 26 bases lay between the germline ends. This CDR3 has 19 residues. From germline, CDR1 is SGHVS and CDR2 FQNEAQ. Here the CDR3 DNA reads TGTGCCAGCACCAGGGGGGCGGGGTCCCTAAGTTCTAACACCGGGGAGCTGTTTTTT. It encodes CASTRGAGSLSSNTGELFF.

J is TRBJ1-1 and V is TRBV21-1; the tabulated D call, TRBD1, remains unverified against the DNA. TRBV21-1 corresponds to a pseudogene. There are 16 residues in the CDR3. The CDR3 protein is CASSKAQGAGDTEAFF. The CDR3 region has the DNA TGTGCCAGCAGCAAAGCCCAGGGGGCTGGGGACACTGAAGCTTTCTTT.

The CDR3 sequence is CASSIGLPRASYNEQFF. CDR3 nucleotide sequence: TGTGCCAGTAGTATAGGTCTTCCCAGGGCTAGTTACAATGAGCAGTTCTTC. This rearrangement joins TRBV19 to TRBJ2-1; a possible D gene is TRBD1 (5 bases). The ends were cut back, 1 base at V and 4 bases at J, with 17 bases in the middle. This CDR3 region has 17 residues. Germline V gene sequence: CDR1 LNHDA, CDR2 SQIVND (reference sequence).

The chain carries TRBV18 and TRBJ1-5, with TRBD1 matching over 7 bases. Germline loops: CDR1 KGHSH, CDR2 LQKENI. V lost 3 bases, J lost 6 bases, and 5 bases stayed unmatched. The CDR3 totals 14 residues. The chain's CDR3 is CASSPGQSLQPQHF. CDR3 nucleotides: TGTGCCAGCTCACCGGGACAGTCCCTTCAGCCCCAGCATTTT.

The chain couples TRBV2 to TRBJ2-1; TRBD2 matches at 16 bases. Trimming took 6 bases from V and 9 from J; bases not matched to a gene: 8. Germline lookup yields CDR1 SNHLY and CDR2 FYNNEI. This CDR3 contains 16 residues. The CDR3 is CASRPGLAGGPGEQFF. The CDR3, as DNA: TGTGCCAGCAGGCCGGGACTAGCGGGAGGGCCAGGTGAGCAGTTCTTC.

The CDR3 DNA is TGCGCCAGCAGCTTGGAACATTCCTACAATGAGCAGTTCTTC. Translating gives CASSLEHSYNEQFF. The V call is TRBV5-1, the J call TRBJ2-1; D is ambiguous. The germline V gene encodes CDR1 SGHRS and CDR2 YFSETQ. CDR3 length: 14 amino acids. The germline V and J ends were trimmed by 0 bases and 1 base, with 5 bases remaining between them.

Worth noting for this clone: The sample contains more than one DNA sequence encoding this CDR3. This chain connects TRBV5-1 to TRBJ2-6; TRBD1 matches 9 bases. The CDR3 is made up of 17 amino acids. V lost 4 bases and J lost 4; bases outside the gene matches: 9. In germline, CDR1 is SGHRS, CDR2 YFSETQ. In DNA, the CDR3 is TGCGCCAGCAGCCCCGGGACAGGGTCATCCGGGGCCAACGTCCTGACTTTC. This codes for CASSPGTGSSGANVLTF. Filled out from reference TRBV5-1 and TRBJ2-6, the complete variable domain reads KAGVTQTPRYLIKTRGQQVTLSCSPISGHRSVSWYQQTPGQGLQFLFEYFSETQRNKGNFPGRFSGRQFSNSRSEMNVSTLELGDSALYLCASSPGTGSSGANVLTFGAGSRLTVL.

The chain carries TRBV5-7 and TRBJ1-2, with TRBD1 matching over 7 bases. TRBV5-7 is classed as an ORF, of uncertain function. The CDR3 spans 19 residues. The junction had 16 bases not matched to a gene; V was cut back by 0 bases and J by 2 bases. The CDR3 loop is CASSLGDSIASSLNYGYTF. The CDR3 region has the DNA TGTGCCAGCAGCTTGGGGGACAGCATAGCTTCCTCATTGAACTATGGCTACACCTTC.

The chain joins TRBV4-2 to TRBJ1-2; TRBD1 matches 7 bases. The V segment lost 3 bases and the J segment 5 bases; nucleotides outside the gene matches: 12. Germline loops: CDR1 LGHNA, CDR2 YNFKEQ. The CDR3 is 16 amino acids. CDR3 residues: CASSHPLEGAIYGYTF. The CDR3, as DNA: TGTGCCAGCAGCCATCCTTTGGAGGGGGCGATTTATGGCTACACCTTC.

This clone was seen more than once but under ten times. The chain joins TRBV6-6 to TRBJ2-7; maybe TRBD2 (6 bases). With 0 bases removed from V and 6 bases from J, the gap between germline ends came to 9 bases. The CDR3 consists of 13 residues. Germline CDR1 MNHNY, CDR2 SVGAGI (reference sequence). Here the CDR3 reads CASSYSKGGEQYF. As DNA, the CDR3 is TGTGCCAGCAGTTACTCGAAGGGAGGCGAGCAGTACTTC.

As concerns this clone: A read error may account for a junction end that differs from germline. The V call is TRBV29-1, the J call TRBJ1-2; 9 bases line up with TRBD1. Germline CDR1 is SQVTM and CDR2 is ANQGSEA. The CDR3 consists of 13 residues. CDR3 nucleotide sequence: TGCAGCGTTGAAGGCGGGGGACAGGGCCAACCCCTCTTC. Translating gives CSVEGGGQGQPLF.

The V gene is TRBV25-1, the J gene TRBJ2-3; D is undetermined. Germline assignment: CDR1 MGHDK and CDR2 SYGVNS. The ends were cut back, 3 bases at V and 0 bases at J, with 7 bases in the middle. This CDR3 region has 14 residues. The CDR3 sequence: CASSEPGSTDTQYF. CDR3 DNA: TGTGCCAGCAGTGAGCCAGGAAGCACAGATACGCAGTATTTT.

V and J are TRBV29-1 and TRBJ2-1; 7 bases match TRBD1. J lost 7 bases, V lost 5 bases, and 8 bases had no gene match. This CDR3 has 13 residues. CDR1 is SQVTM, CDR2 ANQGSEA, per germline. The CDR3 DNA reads TGCAGCGTTTACTTGACAGGGCGGAATGAGCAGTTCTTC. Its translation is CSVYLTGRNEQFF.

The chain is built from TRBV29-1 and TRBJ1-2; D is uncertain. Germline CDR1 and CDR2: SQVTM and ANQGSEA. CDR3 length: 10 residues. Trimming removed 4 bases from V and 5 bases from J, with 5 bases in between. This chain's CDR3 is CSVGEYGYTF. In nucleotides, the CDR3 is TGCAGCGTTGGCGAATATGGCTACACCTTC.

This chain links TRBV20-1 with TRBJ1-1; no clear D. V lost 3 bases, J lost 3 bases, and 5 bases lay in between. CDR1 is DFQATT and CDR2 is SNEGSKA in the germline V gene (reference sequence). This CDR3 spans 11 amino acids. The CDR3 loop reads CSASQDTEAFF. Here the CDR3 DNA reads TGCAGTGCTAGTCAGGACACTGAAGCTTTCTTT.

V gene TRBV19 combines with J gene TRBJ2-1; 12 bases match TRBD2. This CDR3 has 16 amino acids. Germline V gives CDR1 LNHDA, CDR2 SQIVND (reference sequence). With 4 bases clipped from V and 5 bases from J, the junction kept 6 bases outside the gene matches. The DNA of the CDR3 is TGTGCCAGTAGTAAACCACTAGCGGGAGGCCACAATGAGCAGTTCTTC. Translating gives CASSKPLAGGHNEQFF.

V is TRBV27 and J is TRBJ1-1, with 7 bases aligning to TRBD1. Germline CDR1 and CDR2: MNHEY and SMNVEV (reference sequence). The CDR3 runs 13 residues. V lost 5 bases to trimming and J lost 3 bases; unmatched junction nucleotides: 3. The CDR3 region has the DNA TGTGCCAGCAGTAAAGGACAGGACACTGAAGCTTTCTTT. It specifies CASSKGQDTEAFF.

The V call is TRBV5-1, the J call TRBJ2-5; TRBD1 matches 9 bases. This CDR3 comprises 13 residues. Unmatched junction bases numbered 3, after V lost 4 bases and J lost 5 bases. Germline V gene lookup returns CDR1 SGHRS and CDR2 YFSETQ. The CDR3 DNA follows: TGCGCCAGCAGCCCGGACAGGGGTGAGACCCAGTACTTC. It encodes CASSPDRGETQYF.

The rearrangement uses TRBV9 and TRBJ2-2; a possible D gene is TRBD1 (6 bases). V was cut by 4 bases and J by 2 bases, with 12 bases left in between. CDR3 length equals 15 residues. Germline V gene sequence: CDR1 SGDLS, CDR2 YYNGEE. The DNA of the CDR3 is TGTGCCAGCAGCCCGCGGACAGTAAACACCGGGGAGCTGTTTTTT. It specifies CASSPRTVNTGELFF.

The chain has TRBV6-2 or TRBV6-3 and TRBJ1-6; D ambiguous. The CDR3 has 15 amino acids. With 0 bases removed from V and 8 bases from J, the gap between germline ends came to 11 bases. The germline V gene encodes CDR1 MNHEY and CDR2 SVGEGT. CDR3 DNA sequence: TGTGCCAGCAGTTACTCGCGGGGTACGGATTCACCCCTCCACTTT. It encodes CASSYSRGTDSPLHF.

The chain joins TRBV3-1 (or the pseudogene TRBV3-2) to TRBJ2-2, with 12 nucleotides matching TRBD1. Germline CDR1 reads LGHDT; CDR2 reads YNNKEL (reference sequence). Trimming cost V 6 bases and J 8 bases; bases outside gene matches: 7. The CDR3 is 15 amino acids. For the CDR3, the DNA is TGTGCCAGCAGACCCGGGACAGGGGGCTGGGGGGAGCTGTTTTTT. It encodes CASRPGTGGWGELFF.

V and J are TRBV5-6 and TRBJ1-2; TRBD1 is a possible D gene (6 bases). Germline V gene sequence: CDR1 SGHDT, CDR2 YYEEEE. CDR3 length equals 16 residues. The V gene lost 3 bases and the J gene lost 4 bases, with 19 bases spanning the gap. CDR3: CASSSFKQGRGYGYTF. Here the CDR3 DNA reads TGTGCCAGCAGCTCATTTAAACAGGGCAGGGGCTATGGCTACACCTTC.